This T cell receptor (beta chain) stems from a study of blood T cell repertoires in COVID-19. As for the study in general: PBMCs, B-cell-depleted T cells, or T cells provided the cDNA or gDNA that made up the material.

The CDR3 spans 15 residues. CDR1 and CDR2 from the germline V gene are SGHKS and YYEKEE (reference sequence). The V gene lost 4 bases and the J gene lost 6 bases, with 19 bases spanning the gap. Study members were between about 18 and 100 years old and lived in roughly 24 US regions. Each exposed participant met a COVID-19 case in the 2 weeks preceding study entry. Repertoires were generated with immunoSEQ multiplex PCR, while TCRdb's copy carries only in-frame clones and drops some. The sample shows roughly 280,000 clones, less than 95% of them seen only once. This chain connects TRBV5-5 to TRBJ1-1; D possibly corresponds to TRBD1 (6 bases). Sequenced sample: PBMCs or T cells enriched from blood (not recorded which). This TCR came from a man aged 35-49 years who had been exposed to COVID-19. The CDR3: CASSPHGPTGPEAFF. The CDR3 region has the DNA TGTGCCAGCAGCCCTCACGGACCGACAGGCCCTGAAGCTTTCTTT.